The 9 T cell receptor beta chains presented below share a single source sample, sequenced in a study of shared T cell receptors in the human thymus. The repertoire was sequenced with immunoSEQ multiplex PCR; TCRdb's copy has only in-frame clones and lacks some. The repertoire includes 650,000 to 950,000 clones, 80% to 90% of them detected once, and more than 0.008% sits in the top ten. The data were also submitted as part of a second study, on human thymus T cells.

The material sequenced was thymocytes. The source is a girl less than two years old with a congenital heart defect.

On this clone itself: The sample has other DNA sequences that encode this CDR3 too. The gene calls are TRBV7-2 and TRBJ1-6, with 7 bases matching TRBD1. V dropped 4 bases and J dropped 7; count of bases not matched to a gene: 13. CDR1 is SGHTA and CDR2 is FQGNSA in the germline V gene. This CDR3 has 17 residues. In DNA form, the CDR3 reads TGTGCCAGCAGCTCCGGTGAGGGACAGCTTTGGAATTCACCCCTCCACTTT. It codes for CASSSGEGQLWNSPLHF.

This clone was seen a single time. V gene TRBV4-1 combines with J gene TRBJ1-6; 10 positions agree with TRBD1. The CDR3 has 20 amino acids. J was trimmed by 6 bases and V by 0 bases; bases with no gene match: 14. Germline-derived CDR1 and CDR2 are MGHRA and YSYEKL. The CDR3 nucleotides read TGCGCCAGCAGCCAAGACCCGTTACGGAGGGACAGGGGCGGTAATTCACCCCTCCACTTT. Translating gives CASSQDPLRRDRGGNSPLHF.

The rearrangement uses TRBV5-5 and TRBJ1-5; 10 nucleotides line up with TRBD1. With V trimmed by 3 bases and J by 5 bases, 11 bases remained unmatched. The CDR3 sequence is 17 residues long. Germline loops: CDR1 SGHKS, CDR2 YYEKEE (reference sequence). The CDR3 nucleotides read TGTGCCAGCAGCTCCGCCCTTGACAGGGGGCAAGATCAGCCCCAGCATTTT. Protein product: CASSSALDRGQDQPQHF.

This chain joins TRBV5-1 and TRBJ1-4, with D hard to call. The CDR3 is 14 amino acids. Trimming left V 0 bases short and J 3 bases short, with 6 bases between. Looked up from germline, CDR1 is SGHRS and CDR2 is YFSETQ. This chain's CDR3 is CASSLGHPNEKLFF. In DNA form, the CDR3 reads TGCGCCAGCAGCTTGGGACACCCTAATGAAAAACTGTTTTTT. The variable domain in full, with the rest retrieved from reference TRBV5-1 and TRBJ1-4, is KAGVTQTPRYLIKTRGQQVTLSCSPISGHRSVSWYQQTPGQGLQFLFEYFSETQRNKGNFPGRFSGRQFSNSRSEMNVSTLELGDSALYLCASSLGHPNEKLFFGSGTQLSVL.

The rearrangement joins TRBV7-2 to TRBJ2-4; 10 bases align to TRBD1. This CDR3 contains 18 residues. CDR1 SGHTA and CDR2 FQGNSA come from the germline V gene. J gave up 3 bases and V 3 bases, and 11 bases lay outside the gene matches. Here the CDR3 DNA reads TGTGCCAGCAGCTTGGGACAGGGGCAGGTGGGGGGCAAAAACATTCAGTACTTC. Translated: CASSLGQGQVGGKNIQYF. The full variable domain, completed using reference TRBV7-2 and TRBJ2-4, is GAGVSQSPSNKVTEKGKDVELRCDPISGHTALYWYRQSLGQGLEFLIYFQGNSAPDKSGLPSDRFSAERTGGSVSTLTIQRTQQEDSAVYLCASSLGQGQVGGKNIQYFGAGTRLSVL.

The chain links TRBV5-6 to TRBJ1-4; the D is unclear. V dropped 2 bases and J dropped 3 bases, with 17 bases sitting between them. Germline V lookup: CDR1 SGHDT, CDR2 YYEEEE. The CDR3 spans 17 residues. CDR3 in amino acids: CASSLRENGPSNEKLFF. For the CDR3, the DNA is TGTGCCAGCAGCTTACGGGAGAACGGCCCCTCTAATGAAAAACTGTTTTTT.

V gene TRBV4-3 combines with J gene TRBJ2-3; 11 bases map to TRBD1. The CDR3 sequence is 19 residues long. Unmatched junction bases numbered 12, after V lost 0 bases and J lost 4 bases. From germline, CDR1 is LGHNA and CDR2 YSLEER. CDR3 coding DNA: TGCGCCAGCAGCCAAGATCGTGTAGCCGGACAGGGGGCAGCAGATACGCAGTATTTT. Its translation is CASSQDRVAGQGAADTQYF.

In regard to this clone: Other DNA sequences in this sample translate to the same CDR3. CDR3 protein: CASSLSGGSNQPQHF. The CDR3 DNA follows: TGTGCCAGCAGTTTATCGGGAGGGAGCAATCAGCCCCAGCATTTT. V is TRBV27 and J is TRBJ1-5, with D hard to call. CDR1 and CDR2 (germline): MNHEY, SMNVEV (reference sequence). V was trimmed by 0 bases and J by 1 base, leaving 7 bases between them. This CDR3 comprises 15 residues.

The V gene is TRBV6-5, the J gene TRBJ1-1; TRBD1 might be the D (6 bases). Germline lookup yields CDR1 MNHEY and CDR2 SVGAGI. The CDR3 contains 14 residues. V lost 5 bases, J lost 6 bases, and 16 bases lay in between. CDR3 nucleotide sequence: TGTGCCAGCAGTCCAGGGGCGCGGGTCGCTGAAGCTTTCTTT. This encodes CASSPGARVAEAFF.